This TCR beta chain appears in the sequencing data of a study of memory CD4+ T cells and cytomegalovirus serostatus. Study-wide points: Suggested: most of the CMV-linked TCR signature lies in CD4+ memory cells.

Deletions cut 0 bases from V and 5 bases from J, with 6 bases between. This CDR3 region has 13 residues. The germline CDR1 and CDR2 sequences are MNHNY and SVGAGI (reference sequence). Assay: immunoSEQ multiplex PCR; the TCRdb copy retains only in-frame clones and omits some. This sample has approximately 56,000 clones, with roughly 80% found just once. The sort gate was single viable CD3+CD4+CD8-CD45RO+ cells for memory CD4+ T cells. Comment on this clone: Its antigen is not known.

The clonotype was recovered from an adult in good health and CMV-seronegative. V usage is TRBV6-6 and J usage is TRBJ2-3; D gene ambiguous. Material: memory CD4+ T cells from blood. CDR3 DNA sequence: TGTGCCAGCAGTTACTCGACGATAGATACGCAGTATTTT. It yields the protein CASSYSTIDTQYF.